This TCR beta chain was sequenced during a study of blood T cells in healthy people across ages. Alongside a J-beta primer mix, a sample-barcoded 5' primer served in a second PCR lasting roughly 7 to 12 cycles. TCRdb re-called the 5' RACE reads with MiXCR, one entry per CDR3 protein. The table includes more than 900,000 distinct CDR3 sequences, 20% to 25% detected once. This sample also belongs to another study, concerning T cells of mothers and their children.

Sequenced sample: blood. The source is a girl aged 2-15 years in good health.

CDR3 protein: CATSDPGRNNEQFF. The CDR3 nucleotides are TGTGCCACCAGTGACCCTGGACGGAACAATGAGCAGTTCTTC. The chain couples TRBV24-1 to TRBJ2-1; the D is unclear. Between the trimmed V and J ends, which lost 4 bases and 5 bases, there was a span of 11 bases. The CDR3 has 14 amino acids. Germline loops: CDR1 KGHDR, CDR2 SFDVKD.